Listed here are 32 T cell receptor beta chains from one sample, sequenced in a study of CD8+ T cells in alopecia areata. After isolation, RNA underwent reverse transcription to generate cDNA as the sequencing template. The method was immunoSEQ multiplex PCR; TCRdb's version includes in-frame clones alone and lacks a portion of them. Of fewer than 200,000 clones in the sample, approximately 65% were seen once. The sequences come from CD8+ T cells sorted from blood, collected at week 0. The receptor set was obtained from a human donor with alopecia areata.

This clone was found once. CDR3 nucleotide sequence: TGTGCCAGCAGCTTAGGGTTCCTAGCGGGGAGAGAGACCCAGTACTTC. Translated, it gives CASSLGFLAGRETQYF. This chain joins TRBV7-2 and TRBJ2-5; 9 bases map to TRBD2. Germline V gene data show CDR1 as SGHTA and CDR2 as FQGNSA. The CDR3 has 16 residues. V was clipped by 1 base and J by 4 bases; unmatched bases: 7.

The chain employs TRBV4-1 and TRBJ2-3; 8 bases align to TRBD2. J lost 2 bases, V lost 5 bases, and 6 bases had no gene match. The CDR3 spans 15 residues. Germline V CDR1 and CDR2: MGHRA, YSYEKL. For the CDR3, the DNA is TGCGCCAGCAGCGCCGGGACTAGGTCCACAGATACGCAGTATTTT. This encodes CASSAGTRSTDTQYF.

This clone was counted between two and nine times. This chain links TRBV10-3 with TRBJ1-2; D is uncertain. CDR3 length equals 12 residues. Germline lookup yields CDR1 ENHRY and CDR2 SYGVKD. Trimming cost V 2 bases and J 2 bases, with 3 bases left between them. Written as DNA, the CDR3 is TGTGCCATCAGTGAGGACAACTATGGCTACACCTTC. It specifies CAISEDNYGYTF.

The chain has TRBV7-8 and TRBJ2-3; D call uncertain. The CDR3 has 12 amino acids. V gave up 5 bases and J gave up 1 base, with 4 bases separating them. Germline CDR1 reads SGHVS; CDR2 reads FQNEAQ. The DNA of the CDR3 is TGTGCCAGCAGCACAGGCACAGATACGCAGTATTTT. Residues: CASSTGTDTQYF.

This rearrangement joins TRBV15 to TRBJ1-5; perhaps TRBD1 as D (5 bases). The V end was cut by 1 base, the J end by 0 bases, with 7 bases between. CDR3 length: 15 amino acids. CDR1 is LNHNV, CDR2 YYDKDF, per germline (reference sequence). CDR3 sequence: CATSRVGGSNQPQHF. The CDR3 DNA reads TGTGCCACCAGCAGAGTGGGGGGTAGCAATCAGCCCCAGCATTTT.

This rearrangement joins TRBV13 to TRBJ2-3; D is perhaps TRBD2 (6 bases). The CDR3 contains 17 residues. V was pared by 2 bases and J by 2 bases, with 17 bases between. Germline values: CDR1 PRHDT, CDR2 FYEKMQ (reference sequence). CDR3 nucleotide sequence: TGTGCCAGCAGCTTACAGGTAGCGGACCAATTCACAGATACGCAGTATTTT. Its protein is CASSLQVADQFTDTQYF.

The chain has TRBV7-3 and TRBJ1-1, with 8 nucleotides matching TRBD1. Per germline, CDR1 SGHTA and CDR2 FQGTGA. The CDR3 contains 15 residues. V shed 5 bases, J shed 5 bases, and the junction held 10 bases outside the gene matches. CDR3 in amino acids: CASSQRGQGRTEAFF. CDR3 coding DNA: TGTGCCAGCAGCCAAAGAGGACAGGGCCGAACTGAAGCTTTCTTT.

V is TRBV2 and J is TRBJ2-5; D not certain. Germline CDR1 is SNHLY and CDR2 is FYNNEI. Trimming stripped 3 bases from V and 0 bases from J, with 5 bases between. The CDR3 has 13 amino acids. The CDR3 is CASSDSNQETQYF. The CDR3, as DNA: TGTGCCAGCAGTGATAGCAACCAAGAGACCCAGTACTTC.

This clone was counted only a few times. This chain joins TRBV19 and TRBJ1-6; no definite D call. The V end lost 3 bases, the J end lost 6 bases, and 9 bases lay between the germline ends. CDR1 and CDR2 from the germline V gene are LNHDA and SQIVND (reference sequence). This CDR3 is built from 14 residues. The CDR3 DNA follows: TGTGCCAGTAGTATCGACGGATTTAATTCACCCCTCCACTTT. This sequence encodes CASSIDGFNSPLHF.

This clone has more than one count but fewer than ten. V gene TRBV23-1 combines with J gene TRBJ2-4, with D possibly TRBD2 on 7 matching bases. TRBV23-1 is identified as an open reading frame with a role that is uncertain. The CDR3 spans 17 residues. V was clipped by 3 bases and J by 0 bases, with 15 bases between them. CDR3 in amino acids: CASSHIGGGLAKNIQYF. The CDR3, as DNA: TGCGCCAGCAGTCATATAGGCGGGGGCCTAGCCAAAAACATTCAGTACTTC.

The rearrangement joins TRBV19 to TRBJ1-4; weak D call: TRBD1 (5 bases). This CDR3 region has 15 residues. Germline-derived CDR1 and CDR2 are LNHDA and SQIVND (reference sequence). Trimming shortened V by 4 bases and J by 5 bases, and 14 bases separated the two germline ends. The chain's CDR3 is CASSTLDSSNEKLFF. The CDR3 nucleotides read TGTGCCAGTAGTACACTAGACAGCTCGAATGAAAAACTGTTTTTT.

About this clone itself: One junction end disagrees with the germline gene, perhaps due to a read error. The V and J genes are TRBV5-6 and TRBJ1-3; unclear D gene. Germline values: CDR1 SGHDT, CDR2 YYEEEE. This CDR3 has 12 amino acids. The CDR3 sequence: CASSSWLDLPVF. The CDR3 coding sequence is TGTGCCAGCAGCTCCTGGTTAGATTTGCCCGTTTTT.

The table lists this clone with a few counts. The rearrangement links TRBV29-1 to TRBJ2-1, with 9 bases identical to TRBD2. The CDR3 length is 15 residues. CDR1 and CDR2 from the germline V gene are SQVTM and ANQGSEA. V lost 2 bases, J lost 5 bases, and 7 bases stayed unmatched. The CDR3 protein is CSVERGGALDNEQFF. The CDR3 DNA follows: TGCAGCGTTGAACGCGGGGGGGCCCTTGACAATGAGCAGTTCTTC.

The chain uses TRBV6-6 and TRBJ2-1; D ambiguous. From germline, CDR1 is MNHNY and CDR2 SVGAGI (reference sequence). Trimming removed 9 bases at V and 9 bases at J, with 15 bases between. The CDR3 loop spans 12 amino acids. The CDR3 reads CASKGSRREQFF. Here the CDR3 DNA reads TGTGCCAGTAAAGGCAGTCGTCGTGAGCAGTTCTTC.

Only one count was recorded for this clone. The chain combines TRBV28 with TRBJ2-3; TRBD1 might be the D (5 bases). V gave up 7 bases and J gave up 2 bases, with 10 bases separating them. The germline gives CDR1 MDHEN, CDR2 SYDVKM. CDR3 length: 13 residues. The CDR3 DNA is TGTGCCAGCATGGTAGGGGTCACAGATACGCAGTATTTT. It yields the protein CASMVGVTDTQYF.

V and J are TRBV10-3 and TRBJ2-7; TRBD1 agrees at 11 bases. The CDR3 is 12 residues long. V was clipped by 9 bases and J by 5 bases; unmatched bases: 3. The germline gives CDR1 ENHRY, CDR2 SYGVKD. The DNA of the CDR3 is TGTGCCATTAGGGACAGGGGGAACGAGCAGTACTTC. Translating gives CAIRDRGNEQYF.

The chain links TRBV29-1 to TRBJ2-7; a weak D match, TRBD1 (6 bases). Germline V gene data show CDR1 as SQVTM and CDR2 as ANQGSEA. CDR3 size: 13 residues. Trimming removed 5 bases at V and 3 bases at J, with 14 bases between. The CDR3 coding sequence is TGCAGCGTTTTAGGACAGACCCACTACGAGCAGTACTTC. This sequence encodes CSVLGQTHYEQYF.

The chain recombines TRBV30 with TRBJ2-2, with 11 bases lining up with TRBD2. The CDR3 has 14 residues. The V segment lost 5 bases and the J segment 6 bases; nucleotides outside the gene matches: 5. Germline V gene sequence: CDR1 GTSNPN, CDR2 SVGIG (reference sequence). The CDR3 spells CAWRSGGVSGELFF. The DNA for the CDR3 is TGTGCCTGGCGTAGCGGGGGGGTGTCCGGGGAGCTGTTTTTT.

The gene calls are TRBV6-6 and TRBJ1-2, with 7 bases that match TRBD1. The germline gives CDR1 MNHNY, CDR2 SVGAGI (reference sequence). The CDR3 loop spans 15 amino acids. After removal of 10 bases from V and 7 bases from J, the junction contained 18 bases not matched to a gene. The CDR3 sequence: CATHRTWTGFGGYTF. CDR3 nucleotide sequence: TGTGCCACCCATCGAACTTGGACAGGATTTGGTGGCTACACCTTC.

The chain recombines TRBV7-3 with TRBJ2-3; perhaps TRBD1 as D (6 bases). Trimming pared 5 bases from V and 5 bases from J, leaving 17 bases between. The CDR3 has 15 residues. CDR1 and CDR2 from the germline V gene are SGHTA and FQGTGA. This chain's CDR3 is CASSVAGTKIDTQYF. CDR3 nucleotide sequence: TGTGCCAGCAGCGTCGCCGGGACAAAGATAGATACGCAGTATTTT.

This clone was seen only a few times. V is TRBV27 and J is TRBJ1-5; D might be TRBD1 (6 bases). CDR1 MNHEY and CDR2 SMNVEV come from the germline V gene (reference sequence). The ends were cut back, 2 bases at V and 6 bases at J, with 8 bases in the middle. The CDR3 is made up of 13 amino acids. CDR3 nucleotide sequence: TGTGCCAGCAGTTTAGTACAGGGTCAGCCCCAGCATTTT. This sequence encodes CASSLVQGQPQHF.

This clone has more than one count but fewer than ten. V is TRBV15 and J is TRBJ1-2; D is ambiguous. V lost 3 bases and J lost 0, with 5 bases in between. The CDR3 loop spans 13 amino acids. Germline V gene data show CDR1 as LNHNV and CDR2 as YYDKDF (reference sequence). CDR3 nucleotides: TGTGCCACCAGCAGTAGCTCTAACTATGGCTACACCTTC. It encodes CATSSSSNYGYTF. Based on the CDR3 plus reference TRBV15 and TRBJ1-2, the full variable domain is DAMVIQNPRYQVTQFGKPVTLSCSQTLNHNVMYWYQQKSSQAPKLLFHYYDKDFNNEADTPDNFQSRRPNTSFCFLDIRSPGLGDTAMYLCATSSSSNYGYTFGSGTRLTVV.

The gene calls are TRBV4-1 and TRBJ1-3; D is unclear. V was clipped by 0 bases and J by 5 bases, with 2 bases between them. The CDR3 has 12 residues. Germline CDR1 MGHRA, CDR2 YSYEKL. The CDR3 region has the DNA TGCGCCAGCAGCCAAGATAGAAACACCATATATTTT. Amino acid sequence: CASSQDRNTIYF.

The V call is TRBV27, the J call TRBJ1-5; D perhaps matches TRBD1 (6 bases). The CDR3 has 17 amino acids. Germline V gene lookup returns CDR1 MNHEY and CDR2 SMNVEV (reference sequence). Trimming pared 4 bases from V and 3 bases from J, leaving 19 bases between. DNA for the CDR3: TGTGCCAGCAGTTCCCTCGGCGGGGGCTGGGTCAATCAGCCCCAGCATTTT. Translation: CASSSLGGGWVNQPQHF.

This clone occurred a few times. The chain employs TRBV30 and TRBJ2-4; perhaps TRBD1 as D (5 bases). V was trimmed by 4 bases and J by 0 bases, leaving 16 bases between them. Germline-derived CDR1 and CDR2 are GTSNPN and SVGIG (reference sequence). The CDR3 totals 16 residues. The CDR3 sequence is CAWNVGQGTAKNIQYF. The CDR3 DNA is TGTGCCTGGAACGTAGGGCAGGGAACAGCCAAAAACATTCAGTACTTC.

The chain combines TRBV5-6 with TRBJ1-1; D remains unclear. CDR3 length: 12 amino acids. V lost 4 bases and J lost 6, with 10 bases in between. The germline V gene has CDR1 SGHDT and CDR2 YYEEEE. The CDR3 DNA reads TGTGCCAGCAGCCTCGCGGCGGCTGAAGCTTTCTTT. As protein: CASSLAAAEAFF.

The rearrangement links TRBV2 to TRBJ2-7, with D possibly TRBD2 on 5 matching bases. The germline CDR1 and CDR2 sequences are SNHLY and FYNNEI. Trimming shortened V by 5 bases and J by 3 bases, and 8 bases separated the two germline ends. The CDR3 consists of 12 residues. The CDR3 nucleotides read TGTGCCAGCAGTCTCGGACTCTACGAGCAGTACTTC. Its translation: CASSLGLYEQYF.

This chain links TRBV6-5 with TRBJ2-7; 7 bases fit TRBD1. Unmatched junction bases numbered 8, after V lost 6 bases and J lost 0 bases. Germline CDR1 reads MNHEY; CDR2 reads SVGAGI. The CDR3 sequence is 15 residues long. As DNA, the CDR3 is TGTGCCAGCAGCTATTCGGGACAGCTCTCCTACGAGCAGTACTTC. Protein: CASSYSGQLSYEQYF.

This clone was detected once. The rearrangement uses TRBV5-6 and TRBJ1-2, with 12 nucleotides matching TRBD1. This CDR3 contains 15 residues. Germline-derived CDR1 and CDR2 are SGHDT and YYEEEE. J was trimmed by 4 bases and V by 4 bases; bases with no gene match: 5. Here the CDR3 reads CASSGGTGGVYGYTF. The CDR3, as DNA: TGTGCCAGCAGCGGAGGGACAGGGGGCGTCTATGGCTACACCTTC.

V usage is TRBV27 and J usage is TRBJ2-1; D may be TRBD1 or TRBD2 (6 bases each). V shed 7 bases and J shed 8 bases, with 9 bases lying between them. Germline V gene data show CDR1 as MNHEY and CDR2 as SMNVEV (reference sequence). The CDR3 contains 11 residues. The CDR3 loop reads CASTGADEQFF. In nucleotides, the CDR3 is TGTGCCAGCACGGGGGCGGATGAGCAGTTCTTC.

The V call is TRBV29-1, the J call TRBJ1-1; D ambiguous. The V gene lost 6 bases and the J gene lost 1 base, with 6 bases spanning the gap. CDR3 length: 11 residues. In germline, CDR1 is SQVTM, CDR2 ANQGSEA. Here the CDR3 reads CSVSRNTEAFF. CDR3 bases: TGCAGCGTATCCAGGAACACTGAAGCTTTCTTT. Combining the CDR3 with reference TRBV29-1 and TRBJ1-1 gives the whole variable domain SAVISQKPSRDICQRGTSLTIQCQVDSQVTMMFWYRQQPGQSLTLIATANQGSEATYESGFVIDKFPISRPNLTFSTLTVSNMSPEDSSIYLCSVSRNTEAFFGQGTRLTVV.

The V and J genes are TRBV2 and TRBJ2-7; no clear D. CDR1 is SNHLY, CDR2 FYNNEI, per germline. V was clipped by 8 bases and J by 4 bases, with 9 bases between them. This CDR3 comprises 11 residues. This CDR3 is CASWGRYEQYF. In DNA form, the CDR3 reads TGTGCCAGCTGGGGTCGTTACGAGCAGTACTTC.